This T cell receptor beta chain was identified in a study of shared clonotypes between healthy human individuals. Study summary: A donor's plate count was three for CD4 naive and three for CD4 memory; CD8 naive had two and CD8 memory one.

Clones were read by immunoSEQ multiplex PCR, and TCRdb kept only the in-frame ones, dropping some. The sample includes 2,500,000 or so clones, 80% to 95% of them seen just once. Study-level points and caveats: In the sorted subsets, rarefaction showed sequencing was incomplete despite large depth.

Trimming took 0 bases from V and 0 from J; bases not matched to a gene: 2. Germline assignment: CDR1 SGHVS and CDR2 FQNEAQ. CDR3 size: 15 residues. To note about this clone: Its target is not known.

Sequencing input: naive CD4+ T cells from PBMCs. As for subset: CD45RA+ positively selected. This clonotype was obtained from a man between 18 and 29 years old in good health. Some clones in this sample may be carry-over from other donors' samples. V is TRBV7-8 and J is TRBJ2-7, with 7 nucleotides matching TRBD1. The CDR3: CASSLARTGSYEQYF. The CDR3 DNA reads as TGTGCCAGCAGCTTAGCCCGGACAGGCTCCTACGAGCAGTACTTC.